This TCR beta chain was recorded in a study of blood T cells in healthy people across ages. It was with a sample-barcoded 5' primer and a J-beta primer mix that a second PCR of about 6 to 12 cycles was run. TCRdb analysed the 5' RACE reads with MiXCR anew, one entry per CDR3 protein. The data hold some 670,000 distinct CDR3 sequences, with under 65% observed a single time. The CDR3 has 13 residues. Trimming took 7 bases from V and 9 from J, leaving 16 bases between them. The germline V gene has CDR1 SNHLY and CDR2 FYNNEI. Sequences were obtained from blood. The chain recombines TRBV2 with TRBJ2-1; no clear D. The sequence came from a woman of 80 years or more in good health. The CDR3 region is CASTQFPNSEQFF. The CDR3 DNA follows: TGTGCCAGCACTCAGTTCCCAAACAGTGAGCAGTTCTTC.